This passage covers 18 T cell receptor beta chains from one sample sequenced in a study of cytomegalovirus exposure and HLA in healthy donors. The repertoire was sequenced with immunoSEQ multiplex PCR; TCRdb's copy has only in-frame clones and lacks some. The sample records approximately 160,000 clones, around four fifths being singletons. Input material: PBMCs. The receptors stem from a man younger than 40 in good health and CMV-seropositive.

The chain links TRBV5-1 to TRBJ2-5, with D maybe TRBD1 (6 bases). Trimming left V 4 bases short and J 2 bases short, with 21 bases between. The germline V gene encodes CDR1 SGHRS and CDR2 YFSETQ. The CDR3 totals 17 residues. The CDR3 nucleotides are TGCGCCAGCAGCCCCACAAGTATCGTCAGGGGACAAGAGACCCAGTACTTC. Translating gives CASSPTSIVRGQETQYF. Full variable domain (remainder filled in from reference TRBV5-1 and TRBJ2-5): KAGVTQTPRYLIKTRGQQVTLSCSPISGHRSVSWYQQTPGQGLQFLFEYFSETQRNKGNFPGRFSGRQFSNSRSEMNVSTLELGDSALYLCASSPTSIVRGQETQYFGPGTRLLVL.

The rearrangement links TRBV27 to TRBJ2-3, with D possibly matching TRBD2 (6 bases). Trimming removed 3 bases at V and 6 bases at J, with 7 bases between. The CDR3 is 12 residues long. CDR1 and CDR2 from the germline V gene are MNHEY and SMNVEV (reference sequence). CDR3 coding DNA: TGTGCCAGCAGTTTTGGAGGGGATACGCAGTATTTT. As protein: CASSFGGDTQYF.

This clone appeared a single time. The V call is TRBV30, the J call TRBJ2-3; tentative D call: TRBD2 (6 bases). CDR1 and CDR2 (germline): GTSNPN, SVGIG (reference sequence). This CDR3 has 13 residues. The V end lost 2 bases, the J end lost 3 bases, and 9 bases lay between the germline ends. The CDR3 here is CAWSSSGTDTQYF. The CDR3 DNA sequence: TGTGCCTGGAGTAGTAGCGGTACAGATACGCAGTATTTT.

Only one count was recorded for this clone. The rearrangement links TRBV18 to TRBJ1-4, with unresolved D. Germline CDR1 is KGHSH and CDR2 is LQKENI. This CDR3 is built from 15 residues. V lost 6 bases, J lost 4 bases, and 15 bases lay in between. CDR3 nucleotides: TGTGCCAGCTCCCCGCAGACGGAGATTAATGAAAAACTGTTTTTT. This sequence encodes CASSPQTEINEKLFF.

This chain joins TRBV9 and TRBJ1-5; 7 bases are shared with TRBD1. The ends lost 0 bases at V and 4 bases at J; junction bases unmatched: 4. The germline CDR1 and CDR2 sequences are SGDLS and YYNGEE. The CDR3 has 15 residues. DNA of the CDR3: TGTGCCAGCAGCGTAGAGGAGGGACAGAATCAGCCCCAGCATTTT. It codes for CASSVEEGQNQPQHF. The complete variable domain, with remaining parts taken from reference TRBV9 and TRBJ1-5, reads DSGVTQTPKHLITATGQRVTLRCSPRSGDLSVYWYQQSLDQGLQFLIQYYNGEERAKGNILERFSAQQFPDLHSELNLSSLELGDSALYFCASSVEEGQNQPQHFGDGTRLSIL.

The rearrangement uses TRBV5-1 and TRBJ2-7; D perhaps matches TRBD1 (6 bases). The CDR3 is made up of 15 amino acids. Trimming left V 5 bases short and J 0 bases short, with 15 bases between. Germline-derived CDR1 and CDR2 are SGHRS and YFSETQ. The CDR3 sequence: CASRTGFQSSYEQYF. CDR3 coding DNA: TGCGCCAGCAGAACAGGGTTTCAAAGCTCCTACGAGCAGTACTTC.

The chain has TRBV4-1 and TRBJ1-5; D not resolved. Trimming pared 6 bases from V and 2 bases from J, leaving 8 bases between. Germline V gives CDR1 MGHRA, CDR2 YSYEKL. The CDR3 is 13 residues long. CDR3 sequence reads: CASSLAGNQPQHF. In DNA, the CDR3 is TGCGCCAGCAGTTTAGCGGGCAATCAGCCCCAGCATTTT.

This clone was detected a few times. The chain combines TRBV19 with TRBJ2-7, with D hard to call. V dropped 8 bases and J dropped 3 bases, with 14 bases sitting between them. CDR3 size: 13 residues. Looked up from germline, CDR1 is LNHDA and CDR2 is SQIVND (reference sequence). The CDR3 DNA sequence: TGTGCCAGTGCCGATCCGCCGGTCTACGAGCAGTACTTC. Amino acids: CASADPPVYEQYF.

The chain combines TRBV4-3 with TRBJ1-2; D is unclear. The ends were cut back, 0 bases at V and 14 bases at J, with 13 bases in the middle. CDR1 and CDR2 (germline): LGHNA, YSLEER. CDR3 length: 12 amino acids. This chain's CDR3 is CASSQDPGFQTF. CDR3 coding DNA: TGCGCCAGCAGCCAAGACCCCGGGTTTCAGACCTTC.

V is TRBV19 and J is TRBJ1-4; 7 bases fit TRBD1. The ends lost 5 bases at V and 4 bases at J; junction bases unmatched: 7. CDR1 is LNHDA and CDR2 is SQIVND in the germline V gene (reference sequence). The CDR3 covers 15 residues. The CDR3 sequence is CASSPGTVFNEKLFF. In nucleotides, the CDR3 is TGTGCCAGTAGTCCCGGGACAGTTTTTAATGAAAAACTGTTTTTT.

The rearrangement uses TRBV4-3 and TRBJ1-5; the D gene is possibly TRBD1 (6 bases). Germline CDR1 reads LGHNA; CDR2 reads YSLEER. V was clipped by 0 bases and J by 1 base, with 10 bases between them. The CDR3 spans 16 residues. CDR3: CASSQEGGPSNQPQHF. CDR3 nucleotide sequence: TGCGCCAGCAGCCAAGAAGGGGGTCCCAGCAATCAGCCCCAGCATTTT.

V and J are TRBV6-5 and TRBJ1-3; a weak D match, TRBD1 (5 bases). Germline V lookup: CDR1 MNHEY, CDR2 SVGAGI. This CDR3 is built from 15 residues. Trimming cost V 5 bases and J 3 bases, with 14 bases left between them. CDR3 DNA sequence: TGTGCCAGCAGTCCGACAGAGAACTATGGAAACACCATATATTTT. Residues: CASSPTENYGNTIYF.

This chain connects TRBV4-3 to TRBJ1-4; D remains unclear. The CDR3 length is 13 residues. Trimming stripped 4 bases from V and 6 bases from J, with 9 bases between. Looked up from germline, CDR1 is LGHNA and CDR2 is YSLEER. In DNA, the CDR3 is TGCGCCAGCAGCCCGGGCGGGGATGAAAAACTGTTTTTT. The encoded protein is CASSPGGDEKLFF.

The genes are TRBV6-5 and TRBJ1-2; maybe TRBD1 (6 bases). This CDR3 contains 15 residues. Germline V gene lookup returns CDR1 MNHEY and CDR2 SVGAGI. Trimming took off 2 bases at V and 4 bases at J, with 14 bases between the two ends. The CDR3 DNA reads as TGTGCCAGCAGTTACGTTCGGGGGGCGGGCTATGGCTACACCTTC. This encodes CASSYVRGAGYGYTF.

This clone came up a few times. The genes are TRBV5-1 and TRBJ1-1, with 7 bases identical to TRBD1. V trimming: 4 bases; J trimming: 4 bases; junction bases outside the gene matches: 10. The CDR3 length is 15 residues. In germline, CDR1 is SGHRS, CDR2 YFSETQ. The CDR3 spells CASSGQANRGTEAFF. CDR3 sequence (DNA): TGCGCCAGCAGCGGACAGGCGAACAGGGGCACTGAAGCTTTCTTT. Combining the CDR3 with reference TRBV5-1 and TRBJ1-1 gives the whole variable domain KAGVTQTPRYLIKTRGQQVTLSCSPISGHRSVSWYQQTPGQGLQFLFEYFSETQRNKGNFPGRFSGRQFSNSRSEMNVSTLELGDSALYLCASSGQANRGTEAFFGQGTRLTVV.

The rearrangement joins TRBV27 to TRBJ2-1; 8 nucleotides agree with TRBD2. After removal of 1 base from V and 9 bases from J, the junction contained 8 bases not matched to a gene. Germline V gives CDR1 MNHEY, CDR2 SMNVEV (reference sequence). This CDR3 is built from 15 residues. The DNA of the CDR3 is TGTGCCAGCAGTTTATTCGGGGGGGGGCAAGGTGAGCAGTTCTTC. This codes for CASSLFGGGQGEQFF.

The chain is built from TRBV6-1 and TRBJ1-5; tentative D call: TRBD1 (6 bases). Germline CDR1 is MNHNS and CDR2 is SASEGT. The CDR3 has 15 residues. With 3 bases removed from V and 2 bases from J, the gap between germline ends came to 11 bases. The CDR3 nucleotides read TGTGCCAGCAGTGACGTCAGGGGCGGCAATCAGCCCCAGCATTTT. Protein: CASSDVRGGNQPQHF.

The rearrangement joins TRBV10-3 to TRBJ2-7, with TRBD2 matching over 10 bases. This CDR3 has 16 residues. After removal of 6 bases from V and 2 bases from J, the junction contained 10 bases not matched to a gene. Germline CDR1 reads ENHRY; CDR2 reads SYGVKD. The CDR3 bases are TGTGCCATCAGCCCCCAGTTTAGCGGGGGGCCCTACGAGCAGTACTTC. Translating gives CAISPQFSGGPYEQYF.